A single sample is the source of the 9 T cell receptor beta chains below, sequenced in a study of memory CD4+ T cells and cytomegalovirus serostatus. Only in-frame clones appear in the TCRdb table, and some are missing; sequencing was by immunoSEQ multiplex PCR. The profile covers tens of thousands of clones, with about 81% appearing a single time and 0.85% to 1.2% taken by the ten largest. Single viable CD3+CD4+CD8-CD45RO+ cells were sorted as the memory CD4+ T cells. Material: memory CD4+ T cells from blood. These receptors all come from an adult in good health and CMV-seronegative.

This clone came up once. V usage is TRBV5-1 and J usage is TRBJ2-7, with TRBD1 matching over 10 bases. Germline V gives CDR1 SGHRS, CDR2 YFSETQ. V was clipped by 1 base and J by 5 bases; unmatched bases: 12. CDR3 length: 17 residues. This CDR3 reads CASSLSTRQGALNEQYF. CDR3 in DNA: TGCGCCAGCAGCTTGTCGACTAGACAGGGGGCGCTCAACGAGCAGTACTTC.

This chain uses TRBV9 with TRBJ1-1; no reliable D call. The CDR3 is 14 amino acids. Germline V gene lookup returns CDR1 SGDLS and CDR2 YYNGEE. V gave up 3 bases and J gave up 2 bases, with 11 bases separating them. CDR3 sequence (DNA): TGTGCCAGCAGCGCCTCAAAAATTAACACTGAAGCTTTCTTT. Protein sequence: CASSASKINTEAFF.

This clone came up a few times. This sequence joins TRBV15 and TRBJ1-5, with D tentatively TRBD1 (5 bases). Germline V gives CDR1 LNHNV, CDR2 YYDKDF (reference sequence). The CDR3 covers 17 residues. V gave up 0 bases and J gave up 1 base, with 13 bases separating them. CDR3 residues: CATSRDSGQGSNQPQHF. The CDR3 DNA follows: TGTGCCACCAGCAGAGATTCTGGGCAGGGAAGCAATCAGCCCCAGCATTTT.

This clone is medium-sized in the sample. This rearrangement joins TRBV6-5 to TRBJ2-5, with TRBD2 identical over 7 bases. This CDR3 is built from 13 residues. V shed 4 bases, J shed 4 bases, and the junction held 3 bases outside the gene matches. The germline CDR1 and CDR2 sequences are MNHEY and SVGAGI. The CDR3, as DNA: TGTGCCAGCAGTTCTAGCGGTACAGAGACCCAGTACTTC. Translated: CASSSSGTETQYF.

The chain combines TRBV2 with TRBJ1-3; D gene uncertain. V lost 6 bases, J lost 8 bases, and 11 bases lay in between. The germline V gene has CDR1 SNHLY and CDR2 FYNNEI. CDR3 size: 12 residues. The CDR3 protein is CASSPNLDTIYF. Here the CDR3 DNA reads TGTGCCAGCAGCCCCAATCTTGACACCATATATTTT.

This chain uses TRBV6-5 with TRBJ2-5, with 11 bases fitting TRBD2. The germline V gene encodes CDR1 MNHEY and CDR2 SVGAGI. CDR3 length equals 16 residues. The V and J ends lost 2 bases and 5 bases, in that order; junction bases with no gene match: 7. The CDR3 is CASSYVSGRAWETQYF. For the CDR3, the DNA is TGTGCCAGCAGTTACGTTAGCGGGAGGGCCTGGGAGACCCAGTACTTC.

The sample holds many counts of this clone. The V and J genes are TRBV5-1 and TRBJ1-1, with D maybe TRBD1 (6 bases). Germline values: CDR1 SGHRS, CDR2 YFSETQ. The ends were cut back, 4 bases at V and 4 bases at J, with 20 bases in the middle. CDR3 length: 16 residues. CDR3 bases: TGCGCCAGCAGCACGCAAATGACAGGTAGACCCACTGAAGCTTTCTTT. Its translation: CASSTQMTGRPTEAFF.

This chain connects TRBV7-2 to TRBJ2-4; D tentatively fits TRBD1 or TRBD2 (5 bases each). V lost 0 bases, J lost 4 bases, and 16 bases lay in between. This CDR3 is 17 amino acids long. CDR1 and CDR2 (germline): SGHTA, FQGNSA. The CDR3 loop is CASSLASSGRQKNIQYF. CDR3 nucleotide sequence: TGTGCCAGCAGCTTAGCTAGTTCGGGACGCCAGAAAAACATTCAGTACTTC.

V is TRBV11-3 and J is TRBJ2-1; 10 nucleotides match TRBD2. The CDR3 loop spans 15 amino acids. The V gene end was trimmed by 5 bases and the J gene end by 10 bases; junction bases not matched to a gene: 11. Germline CDR1 is SGHNT and CDR2 is YENEEA. The CDR3 is CASSPTAVAGGEQFF. The DNA of the CDR3 is TGTGCCAGCAGCCCCACCGCGGTAGCGGGAGGCGAGCAGTTCTTC.